This T cell receptor (beta chain) was profiled in a study of a mutant IDH1 vaccine in newly diagnosed glioma. About the study: Previous treatment comprised radiotherapy, temozolomide, or both, mostly both.

Time point defined: week 47, end of study. Every vaccination contained 300 ug of the mutant IDH1 20-mer peptide and was paired with topical imiquimod. CDR1 and CDR2 (germline): KGHSH, LQKENI. CDR3 length equals 16 residues. Trimming removed 3 bases from V and 0 bases from J, with 13 bases in between. Worth noting for this clone: Its specificity is not known.

This table comes from immunoSEQ multiplex PCR, and its TCRdb copy is limited to in-frame clones, with some not included. The repertoire holds about 67,000 clones, 75% to 90% seen once, with 3.5% to 4% in the top ten. This sequence originates from a man aged 25-45 years with glioma. The specimen comprised PBMCs, sampled from a glioma patient whose treatment included an IDH1 peptide vaccine. This chain connects TRBV18 to TRBJ2-3; D is possibly TRBD2 (6 bases). As DNA, the CDR3 is TGTGCCAGCTCACCTAGTTTGCGGGGTAGCACAGATACGCAGTATTTT. Its protein is CASSPSLRGSTDTQYF. The full variable domain, rest sourced from reference TRBV18 and TRBJ2-3, is NAGVMQNPRHLVRRRGQEARLRCSPMKGHSHVYWYRQLPEEGLKFMVYLQKENIIDESGMPKERFSAEFPKEGPSILRIQQVVRGDSAAYFCASSPSLRGSTDTQYFGPGTRLTVL.